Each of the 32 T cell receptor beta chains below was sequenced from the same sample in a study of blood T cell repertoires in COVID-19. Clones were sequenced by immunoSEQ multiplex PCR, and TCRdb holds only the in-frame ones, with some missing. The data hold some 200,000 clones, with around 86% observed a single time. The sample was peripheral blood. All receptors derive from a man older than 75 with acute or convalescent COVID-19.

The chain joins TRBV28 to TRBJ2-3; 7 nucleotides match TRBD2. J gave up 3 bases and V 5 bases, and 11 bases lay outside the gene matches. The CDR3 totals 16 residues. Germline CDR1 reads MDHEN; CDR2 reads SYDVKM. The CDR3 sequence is CASSDPGGIGTDTQYF. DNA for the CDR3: TGTGCCAGCAGTGACCCCGGGGGGATAGGAACAGATACGCAGTATTTT. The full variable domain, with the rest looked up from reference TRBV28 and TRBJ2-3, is DVKVTQSSRYLVKRTGEKVFLECVQDMDHENMFWYRQDPGLGLRLIYFSYDVKMKEKGDIPEGYSVSREKKERFSLILESASTNQTSMYLCASSDPGGIGTDTQYFGPGTRLTVL.

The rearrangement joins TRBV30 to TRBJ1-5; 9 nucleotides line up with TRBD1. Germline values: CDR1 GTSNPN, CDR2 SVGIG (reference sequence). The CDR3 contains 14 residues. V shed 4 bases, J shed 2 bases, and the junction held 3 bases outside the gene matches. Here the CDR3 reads CAWTRTGGNQPQHF. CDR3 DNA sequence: TGTGCCTGGACCAGGACAGGGGGCAATCAGCCCCAGCATTTT.

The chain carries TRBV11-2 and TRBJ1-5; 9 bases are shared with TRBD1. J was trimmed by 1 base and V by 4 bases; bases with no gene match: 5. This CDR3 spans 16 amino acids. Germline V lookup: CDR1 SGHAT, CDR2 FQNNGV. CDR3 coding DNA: TGTGCCAGCAGCTGCCTAACAGGGGGCAGCAATCAGCCCCAGCATTTT. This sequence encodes CASSCLTGGSNQPQHF. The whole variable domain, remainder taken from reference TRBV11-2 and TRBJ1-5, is EAGVAQSPRYKIIEKRQSVAFWCNPISGHATLYWYQQILGQGPKLLIQFQNNGVVDDSQLPKDRFSAERLKGVDSTLKIQPAKLEDSAVYLCASSCLTGGSNQPQHFGDGTRLSIL.

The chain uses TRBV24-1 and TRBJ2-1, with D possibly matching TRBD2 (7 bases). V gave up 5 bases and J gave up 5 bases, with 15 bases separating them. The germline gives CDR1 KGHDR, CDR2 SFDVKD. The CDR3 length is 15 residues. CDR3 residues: CATSVGGGPNNEQFF. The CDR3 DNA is TGTGCCACCAGTGTGGGCGGGGGCCCGAACAATGAGCAGTTCTTC.

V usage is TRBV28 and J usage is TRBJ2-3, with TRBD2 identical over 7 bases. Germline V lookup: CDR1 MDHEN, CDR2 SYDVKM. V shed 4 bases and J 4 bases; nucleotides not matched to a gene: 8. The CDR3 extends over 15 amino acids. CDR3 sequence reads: CASSSGGTGPDTQYF. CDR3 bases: TGTGCCAGCAGTTCCGGGGGGACGGGCCCAGATACGCAGTATTTT.

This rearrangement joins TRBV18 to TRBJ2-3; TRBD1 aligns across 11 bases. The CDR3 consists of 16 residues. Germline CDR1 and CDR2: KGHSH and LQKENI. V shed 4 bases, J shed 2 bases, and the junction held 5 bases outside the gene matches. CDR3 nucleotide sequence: TGTGCCAGCTCACTTACGGACAGGGGGCTCACAGATACGCAGTATTTT. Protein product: CASSLTDRGLTDTQYF.

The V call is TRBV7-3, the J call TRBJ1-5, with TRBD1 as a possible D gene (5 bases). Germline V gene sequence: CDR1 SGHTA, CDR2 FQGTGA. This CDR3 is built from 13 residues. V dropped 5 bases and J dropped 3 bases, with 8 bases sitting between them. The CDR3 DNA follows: TGTGCCAGCAGCAGGGGTTCCAATCAGCCCCAGCATTTT. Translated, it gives CASSRGSNQPQHF. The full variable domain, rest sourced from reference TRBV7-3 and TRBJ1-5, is GAGVSQTPSNKVTEKGKYVELRCDPISGHTALYWYRQSLGQGPEFLIYFQGTGAADDSGLPNDRFFAVRPEGSVSTLKIQRTERGDSAVYLCASSRGSNQPQHFGDGTRLSIL.

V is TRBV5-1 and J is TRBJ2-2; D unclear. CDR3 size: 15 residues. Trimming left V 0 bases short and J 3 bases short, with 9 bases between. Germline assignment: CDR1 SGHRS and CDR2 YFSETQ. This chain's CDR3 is CASSLAPRDTGELFF. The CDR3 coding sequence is TGCGCCAGCAGCTTGGCACCCCGGGACACCGGGGAGCTGTTTTTT.

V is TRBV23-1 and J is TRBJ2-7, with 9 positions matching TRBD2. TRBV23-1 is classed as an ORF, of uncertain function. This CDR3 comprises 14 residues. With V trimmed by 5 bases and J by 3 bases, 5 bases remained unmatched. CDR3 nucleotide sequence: TGCGCCAGCAGTACCGGGACTAGCCTCTACGAGCAGTACGTC. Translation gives CASSTGTSLYEQYV.

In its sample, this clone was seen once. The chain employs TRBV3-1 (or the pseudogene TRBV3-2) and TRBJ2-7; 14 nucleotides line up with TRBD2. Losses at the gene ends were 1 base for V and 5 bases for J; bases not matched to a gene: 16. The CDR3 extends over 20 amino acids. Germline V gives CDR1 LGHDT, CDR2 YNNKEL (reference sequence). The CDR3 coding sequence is TGTGCCAGCAGCCAAGCAGCCCTCGGACTAGCGGGAGGAGGCGGGCACGAGCAGTACTTC. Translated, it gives CASSQAALGLAGGGGHEQYF.

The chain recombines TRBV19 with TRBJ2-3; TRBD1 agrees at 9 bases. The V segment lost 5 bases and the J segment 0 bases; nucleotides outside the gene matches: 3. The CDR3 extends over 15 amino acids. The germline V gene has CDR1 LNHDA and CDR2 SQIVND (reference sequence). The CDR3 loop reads CASSRDRASTDTQYF. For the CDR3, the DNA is TGTGCCAGTAGTCGGGACAGGGCGAGCACAGATACGCAGTATTTT. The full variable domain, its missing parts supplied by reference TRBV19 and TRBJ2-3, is DGGITQSPKYLFRKEGQNVTLSCEQNLNHDAMYWYRQDPGQGLRLIYYSQIVNDFQKGDIAEGYSVSREKKESFPLTVTSAQKNPTAFYLCASSRDRASTDTQYFGPGTRLTVL.

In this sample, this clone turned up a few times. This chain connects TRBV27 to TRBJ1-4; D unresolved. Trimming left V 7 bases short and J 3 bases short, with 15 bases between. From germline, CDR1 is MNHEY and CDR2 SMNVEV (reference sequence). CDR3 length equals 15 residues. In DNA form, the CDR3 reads TGTGCCAGCAAGCCGTACGAGGCAGCTAATGAAAAACTGTTTTTT. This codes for CASKPYEAANEKLFF.

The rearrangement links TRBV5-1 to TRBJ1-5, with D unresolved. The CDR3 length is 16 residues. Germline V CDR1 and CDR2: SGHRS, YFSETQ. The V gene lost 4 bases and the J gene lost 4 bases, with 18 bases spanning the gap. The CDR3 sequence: CASSLWASDSNQPQHF. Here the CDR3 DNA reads TGCGCCAGCAGCCTGTGGGCCTCGGATTCAAATCAGCCCCAGCATTTT.

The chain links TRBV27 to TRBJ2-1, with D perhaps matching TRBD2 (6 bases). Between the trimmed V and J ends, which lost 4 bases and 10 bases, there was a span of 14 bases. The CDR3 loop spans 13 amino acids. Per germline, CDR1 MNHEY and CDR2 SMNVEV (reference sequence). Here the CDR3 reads CASSSGLAREQFF. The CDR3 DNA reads TGTGCCAGCAGTTCGGGACTGGCCCGGGAGCAGTTCTTC.

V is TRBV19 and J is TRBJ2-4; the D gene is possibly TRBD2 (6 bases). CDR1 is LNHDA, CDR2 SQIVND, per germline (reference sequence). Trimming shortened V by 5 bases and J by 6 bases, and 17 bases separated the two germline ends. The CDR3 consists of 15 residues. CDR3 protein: CASSPRPAGGNIQYF. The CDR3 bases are TGTGCCAGTAGTCCCCGACCCGCCGGGGGAAACATTCAGTACTTC.

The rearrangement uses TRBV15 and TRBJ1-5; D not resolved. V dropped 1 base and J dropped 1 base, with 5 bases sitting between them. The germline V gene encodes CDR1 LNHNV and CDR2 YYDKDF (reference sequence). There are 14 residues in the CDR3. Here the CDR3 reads CATSRVSSNQPQHF. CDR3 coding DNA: TGTGCCACCAGCAGAGTGAGCAGCAATCAGCCCCAGCATTTT.

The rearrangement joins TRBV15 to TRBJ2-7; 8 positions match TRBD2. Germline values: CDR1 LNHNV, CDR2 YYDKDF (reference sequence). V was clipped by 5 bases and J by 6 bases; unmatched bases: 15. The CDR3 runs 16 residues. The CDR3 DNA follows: TGTGCCACCAGCTGGGGCAGACCCGGGGGGGGCGGCGAGCAGTACGTC. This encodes CATSWGRPGGGGEQYV.

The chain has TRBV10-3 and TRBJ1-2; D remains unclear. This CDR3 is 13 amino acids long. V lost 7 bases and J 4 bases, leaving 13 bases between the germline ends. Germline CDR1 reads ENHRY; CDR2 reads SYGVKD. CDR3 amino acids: CAIKPDISYGYTF. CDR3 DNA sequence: TGTGCCATCAAGCCCGACATTTCCTATGGCTACACCTTC.

The CDR3 here is CASSLGLAGRVDTQYF. CDR3 nucleotides: TGTGCCAGCAGCTTAGGGCTAGCGGGAAGGGTTGATACGCAGTATTTT. The chain uses TRBV7-9 and TRBJ2-3, with 9 bases that match TRBD2. The CDR3 loop spans 16 amino acids. Germline lookup yields CDR1 SEHNR and CDR2 FQNEAQ (reference sequence). The junction had 8 bases not matched to a gene; V was cut back by 1 base and J by 6 bases.

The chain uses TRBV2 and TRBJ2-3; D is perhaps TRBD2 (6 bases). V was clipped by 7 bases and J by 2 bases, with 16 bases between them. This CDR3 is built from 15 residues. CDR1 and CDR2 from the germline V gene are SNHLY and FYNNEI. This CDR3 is CASNRQGLATDTQYF. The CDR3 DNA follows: TGTGCCAGCAACCGTCAGGGACTCGCCACAGATACGCAGTATTTT.

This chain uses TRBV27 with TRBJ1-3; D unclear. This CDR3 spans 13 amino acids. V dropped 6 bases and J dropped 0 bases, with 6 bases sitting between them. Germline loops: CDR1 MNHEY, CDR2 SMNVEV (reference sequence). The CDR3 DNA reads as TGTGCCAGCAGGGAGGTCTCTGGAAACACCATATATTTT. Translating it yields CASREVSGNTIYF.

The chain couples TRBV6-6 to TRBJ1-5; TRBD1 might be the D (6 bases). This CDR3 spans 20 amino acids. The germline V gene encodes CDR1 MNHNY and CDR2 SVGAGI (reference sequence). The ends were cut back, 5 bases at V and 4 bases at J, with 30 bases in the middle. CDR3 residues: CASSPRTAAQAGRRNQPQHF. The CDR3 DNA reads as TGTGCCAGCAGTCCTAGGACAGCCGCTCAGGCTGGTAGGAGGAATCAGCCCCAGCATTTT.

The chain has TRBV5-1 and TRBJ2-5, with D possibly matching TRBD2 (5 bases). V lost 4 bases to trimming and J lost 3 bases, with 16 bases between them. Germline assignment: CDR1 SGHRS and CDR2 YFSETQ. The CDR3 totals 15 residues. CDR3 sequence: CASSPSSVEKETQYF. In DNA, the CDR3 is TGCGCCAGCAGCCCTAGCAGCGTGGAAAAAGAGACCCAGTACTTC.

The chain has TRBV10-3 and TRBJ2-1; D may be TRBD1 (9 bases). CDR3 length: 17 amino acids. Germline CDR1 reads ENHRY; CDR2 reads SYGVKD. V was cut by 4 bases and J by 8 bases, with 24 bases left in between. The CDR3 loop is CAISGTGEREPPDEQFF. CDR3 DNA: TGTGCCATCAGTGGGACAGGGGAGCGGGAGCCGCCGGATGAGCAGTTCTTC.

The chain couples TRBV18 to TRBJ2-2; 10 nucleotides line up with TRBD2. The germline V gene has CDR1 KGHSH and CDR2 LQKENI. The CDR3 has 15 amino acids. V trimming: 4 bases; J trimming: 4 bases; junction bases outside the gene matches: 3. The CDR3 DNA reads TGTGCCAGCTCACGGCTAGCGGGAGTCACCGGGGAGCTGTTTTTT. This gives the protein CASSRLAGVTGELFF.

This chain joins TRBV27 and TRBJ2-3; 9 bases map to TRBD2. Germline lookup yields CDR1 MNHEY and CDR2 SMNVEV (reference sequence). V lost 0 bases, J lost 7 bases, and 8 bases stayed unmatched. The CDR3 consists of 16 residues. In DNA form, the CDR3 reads TGTGCCAGCAGTTTATCTGGCCTAGCGGGATTTTATACGCAGTATTTT. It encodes CASSLSGLAGFYTQYF.

CDR3 sequence reads: CASSEPGTGYYGYTF. The CDR3 DNA follows: TGTGCCAGCAGTGAACCCGGGACAGGGTACTATGGCTACACCTTC. V and J are TRBV6-1 and TRBJ1-2; 9 nucleotides agree with TRBD1. V gave up 2 bases and J gave up 3 bases; unmatched junction bases: 4. CDR3 length equals 15 residues. Germline V gene lookup returns CDR1 MNHNS and CDR2 SASEGT.

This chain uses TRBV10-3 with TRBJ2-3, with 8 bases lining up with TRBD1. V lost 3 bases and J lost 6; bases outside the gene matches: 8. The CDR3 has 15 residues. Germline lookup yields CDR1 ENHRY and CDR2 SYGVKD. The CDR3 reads CAISDRDRTSDTQYF. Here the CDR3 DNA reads TGTGCCATCAGTGACCGGGACAGGACCTCGGATACGCAGTATTTT.

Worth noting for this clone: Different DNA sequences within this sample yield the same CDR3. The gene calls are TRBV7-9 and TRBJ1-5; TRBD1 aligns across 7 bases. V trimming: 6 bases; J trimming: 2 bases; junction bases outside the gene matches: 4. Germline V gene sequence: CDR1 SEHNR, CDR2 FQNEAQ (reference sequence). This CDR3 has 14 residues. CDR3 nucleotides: TGTGCCAGCAGTCCCGGGACAGGCAATCAGCCCCAGCATTTT. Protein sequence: CASSPGTGNQPQHF. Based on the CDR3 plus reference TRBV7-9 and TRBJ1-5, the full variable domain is DTGVSQNPRHKITKRGQNVTFRCDPISEHNRLYWYRQTLGQGPEFLTYFQNEAQLEKSRLLSDRFSAERPKGSFSTLEIQRTEQGDSAMYLCASSPGTGNQPQHFGDGTRLSIL.

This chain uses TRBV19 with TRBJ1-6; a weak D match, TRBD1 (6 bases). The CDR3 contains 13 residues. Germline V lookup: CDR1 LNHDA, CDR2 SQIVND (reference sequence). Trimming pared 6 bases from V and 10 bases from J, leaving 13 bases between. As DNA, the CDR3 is TGTGCCAGTAGCAGGGGCGGTTACTCACCCCTCCACTTT. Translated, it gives CASSRGGYSPLHF.

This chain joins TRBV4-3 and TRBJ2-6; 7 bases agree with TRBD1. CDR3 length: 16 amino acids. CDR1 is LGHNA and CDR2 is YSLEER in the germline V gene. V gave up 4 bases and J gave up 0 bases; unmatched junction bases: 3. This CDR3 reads CASSRDSNSGANVLTF. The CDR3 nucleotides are TGCGCCAGCAGCCGGGACAGCAACTCTGGGGCCAACGTCCTGACTTTC.

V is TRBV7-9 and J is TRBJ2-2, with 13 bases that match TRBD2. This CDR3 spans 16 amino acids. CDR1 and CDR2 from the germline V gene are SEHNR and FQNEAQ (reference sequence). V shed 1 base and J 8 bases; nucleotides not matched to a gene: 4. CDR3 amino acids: CASSLGTSGSEGELFF. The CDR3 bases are TGTGCCAGCAGCTTAGGGACTAGCGGGAGCGAAGGGGAGCTGTTTTTT.